The sequence of this T cell receptor (beta chain) was determined in a study of quantifying T cell responses using KT2 cells (dated 2017 in TCRdb). Concerning the study at large: RNA was DNase-treated and reverse transcribed with TCR alpha and beta constant-region primers, mostly using SuperScript III. To avoid over-amplification, PCR2 was carried out as a SYBR Green qPCR and halted once a predetermined fluorescence threshold was reached. The efficiency of the T4 ligation step under optimum conditions was estimated to be above 9%.

Broader findings and caveats from the paper: KT2 sequences were still detected at the lowest spike-in tested, roughly one KT2 cell per 100,000 PBMC. The study did not include a side-by-side comparison of this pipeline with other TCR sequencing techniques. The numbers of KT2 alpha and beta sequences increased linearly with the number of input KT2 cells across several orders of magnitude. Detection of KT2 sequences showed saturation at very high KT2 spike-in numbers.

In the case of this clonotype: What this receptor recognizes is not known. One base away there is no much larger clone; base qualities are not given.

The library relied on UMI-ligation and nested PCR. A single-stranded oligonucleotide bearing the Illumina SP2 sequence and a UMI was ligated to the 3' end of the cDNA with T4 RNA ligase 1. PCR1 used around 4 cycles (98 degrees C 15 s, 69 degrees C 30 s, 72 degrees C 40 s), and the beta primer was an equimolar mix of RC1.1 and RC1.2 that covered TRBC1 and TRBC2. From PCR2 onward, TCR alpha and beta chains were processed separately, with sample indices and Illumina adaptors added. The UMI was composed of 12 random nucleotides, arranged as two hexamers separated by a spacer, and was positioned after an 8-base spacer. Libraries were sequenced on an Illumina MiSeq using v2 2x251 paired-end chemistry, with about eleven samples typically included per run. To boost diversity, each sequencing library was supplemented with PhiX DNA at roughly 4.5-7%. Processing in the source paper ran as follows. The raw reads were converted into FASTQ with bcl2fastq and then demultiplexed by dual indices with Demultiplexor. Decombinator assigned V and J genes by tag matching, allowing a single base-pair mismatch. UMIs were used by Collapsinator to correct both sequencing errors and frequency errors caused by PCR heterogeneity. Decombinator identifiers were converted to nucleotide sequence by CDR3Translator, the sequences were translated to amino acids, and CDR3 was extracted using C- and N-terminal motifs. Each distinct KT2 TCR was counted as a cluster of KT2 sequences sharing one unique molecular identifier. TCRdb redid the processing of the public reads, applying fastp at Q25 and MiXCR, and retained in-frame beta chains. Rows with a matching CDR3 protein are joined into one entry that keeps the most common DNA and genes. The V and J calls were determined by TCRdb, not by the authors. Here the sample has some 41,000 distinct CDR3 sequences; about a sixth occur a single time. The ten largest clones take up less than 45% of the sample.

Known numbers of KT2, a T cell clone whose TCR had been sequenced previously, were spiked into unfractionated PBMC to test the sensitivity and accuracy of the pipeline. A range of KT2-to-PBMC ratios was produced by mixing KT2 cells with a fixed number of PBMC. The germline V gene specifies SGDLS as CDR1 and YYNGEE as CDR2. The CDR3 contains 23 residues, cysteine and phenylalanine counted. Only CDR3 DNA remains: 69 bases, in frame from the first base. Compared with germline, V lacks 0 bases and J lacks 0 bases; bases without a gene match: 20. The specimen sequenced was PBMCs spiked with cells of the T cell clone KT2. The TCR originated in a human donor. Recombination joined TRBV9 with TRBJ2-1; 11 nucleotides in the junction match TRBD2. The nucleotides read TGTGCCAGCAGCGTAGAAGTTGGAAGGGGACTAGCGGTATCCCACAGCTCCTACAATGAGCAGTTCTTC. It specifies CASSVEVGRGLAVSHSSYNEQFF.